The entry below gives a single T cell receptor beta chain sequence along with its context. What this receptor recognizes is not known. Base qualities were left out, and no much larger clone turns up one base away. The germline V gene supplies CDR1 SGDLS and CDR2 YYNGEE. The CDR3 covers 12 residues, taking in both the cysteine and the phenylalanine. The CDR3 DNA has 36 bases and is translated from base 1. V lost 0 bases and J lost 8 bases; the stretch between them is 6 bases long. The cohort comprised fewer than 750 healthy bone marrow donors. At the time of sampling, all cohort members were nominally healthy, though unrecorded immune exposures were likely present. The donor tested CMV seronegative and was one of the 352 seronegative cohort members. A peripheral blood sample was provided by each donor, and peripheral blood mononuclear cells were used for TCR beta sequencing. The Qiagen DNeasy Blood Extraction Kit was used to extract genomic DNA from the blood cell samples.

The sample originates from a study of cytomegalovirus exposure and HLA in healthy donors (dated by TCRdb to 2017 to 2019). Notes on the research overall: An earlier analysis of approximately 640 of the donors reported 250 to 300 Gb of sequence data and 100 million to 140 million unique TCR beta sequences from some 180 million T cells. An early release that covered roughly 600 HLA-typed donors contained approximately 290 gigabases of sequencing data and around 80 million unique TCR sequences. Among the roughly 400 genotyped donors, more than 70% belonged to the genetic ancestry cluster associated with self-reported Caucasian donors. The aim of the study was to test whether cataloging public T cell receptors could identify signatures of past pathogen exposure. The study used immunosequencing to profile the T cell repertoires of hundreds of subjects and linked those repertoires to cytomegalovirus serostatus. A separate validation cohort of 100 to 150 different subjects was used in addition to the roughly 720-subject first cohort. High-throughput TCR immunosequencing, statistical association of individual TCRs with disease status, and machine learning were combined to predict cytomegalovirus infection status. To study patterns of TCR occurrence, a later analysis re-analyzed previously published TCR beta repertoires from 650 to 750 donors and added high-resolution HLA genotyping. In the later analysis, no new phenotypic data were used to find candidate immune exposures; instead, reliance was placed on TCR beta sequences and their occurrence across donors. In an earlier analysis of several hundred of the donors, high-throughput TCR beta sequencing was used to judge whether each TCR beta V gene segment behaved as functional or pseudogenic. Donor age, sex, ethnicity and CMV serostatus were collected together with the repertoire data. A later genetic analysis used genome-wide SNP genotypes for about three fifths of the 666 donors, treating that subset as a discovery cohort. Every repertoire in the discovery cohort had been generated on one and the same sequencing platform. HLA typing included class I and class II loci at four-digit resolution. Typing coverage varied by locus: roughly 629-640 donors for A, B, C, DRB1 and DQB1; approximately 520 for DQA1; about 600 for DPA1; around 450 for DPB1. Four to six DR-DQ haplotypes were handled as single units for association and clustering, since linkage in the cohort was strong. Among over 350 genotyped donors of the cohort, an average of about 240,000 unique TCR beta nucleotide sequences were sequenced per donor, 15% to 20% of them non-productive. Overall results and qualifications from the work: According to a later genetic analysis, donors in an Asian-associated ancestry cluster had fewer N-insertions in productive TCRs than the roughly 700-donor mean. According to a later analysis, parvovirus B19, influenza, CMV and Epstein-Barr virus appeared linked to several top co-occurrence clusters. According to the authors, the approach could potentially be generalized to other disease states and immunological phenotypes. In a later analysis, around 17,000 TCR beta sequences were associated with specific HLA alleles at a false discovery rate of 0.05. A further reported finding was that TCR beta sequences accurately predicted the HLA-A and HLA-B alleles for most subjects in the first cohort. Linkage disequilibrium might explain the correlated functional status among segregating V segments, but an unknown experimental factor could not be excluded. When HLA alleles, especially DR and DQ, strongly co-occurred, TCR associations were difficult to assign to individual alleles. Because counts were too low, seventeen rarely observed V segments, including chromosome 9 orphons, were excluded from the earlier analysis of around 590 of the donors. According to a later analysis, TCR association rates differed among HLA loci, with DRB1 alleles showing the most associated TCRs and HLA-C alleles showing the fewest. Because the 87-base-pair reads could not distinguish some IMGT-functional V segments, including TRBV6-2 and TRBV6-3, those segments were excluded. Immune exposure information for the cohort was limited to CMV serostatus. A total of 150 to 200 TCR beta chains were listed by the study as associated with cytomegalovirus. V-gene and J-gene trimming of TCR beta chains was associated with a missense DCLRE1C variant in a later genetic analysis, and the association was replicated in an independent cohort. A cluster of highly shared sequence variants was judged likely to be a technical artifact of the sequencing pipeline. A few of the identified cytomegalovirus-associated TCR beta chains were confirmed in vitro to be specific for cytomegalovirus antigens. Across donors, most TCR sequences were observed very rarely, whereas some public TCRs were present in many individuals. In an earlier analysis of more than 450 of the donors, most TCR beta V segments were observed in productive rearrangements about 87% or about 30% of the time, broadly matching IMGT annotations. In both the original and validation cohorts, the classifier was reported to diagnose cytomegalovirus status with high specificity and sensitivity. Because some donors lacked HLA typing at each locus, the association tests relied only on the typed subset. In this cohort, only TCR beta chains were sequenced, and detectable features were limited by the absence of alpha or paired-chain data. According to a later analysis, most CMV-associated TCR beta chains appeared to be HLA-restricted, and the HLA associations seemed to be driven largely by CMV exposure. Sequencing depth was assumed to be roughly uniform across donors in the presence/absence analyses, though that assumption may not hold. Compared with equally common non-associated chains, HLA-associated TCR beta chains in a later analysis were more clonally expanded and had lower generation probabilities.

Receptors were amplified or captured by the immunoSEQ multiplex PCR assay. For the multiplex PCR, a mixture combining 60 forward primers for TCR Vbeta segments and 13 reverse primers for TCR Jbeta segments was used. The CDR3 region of rearranged TCR beta genes was amplified from genomic DNA by a multiplex PCR assay. The amplified TCR beta libraries were sequenced on the Illumina HiSeq System as 87-base-pair reads. The authors' pipeline ran thus. Across the 670 or so repertoires, a later analysis counted some 80 million unique TCR beta chains, some 11 million of which were shared by at least two donors. A nearest-neighbor algorithm error-corrected the raw reads and collapsed the reads into unique sequences, merging closely related sequences to remove PCR and sequencing errors. V, D and J gene segments were assigned by aligning CDR3 sequences to IMGT reference sequences. For a sequence to be retained, a match of at least six nucleotides was required to both a V gene segment and a J gene segment. A rearrangement counted as productive if the CDR3 had no stop codons and remained in frame with V and J, and every other rearrangement counted as non-productive. Following IMGT convention, CDR3 was defined as the stretch from the second conserved V-encoded cysteine up to the conserved J-encoded phenylalanine. The earlier analysis of fewer than 750 of the donors excluded sequences that lacked an unambiguous match to a single V gene segment. An earlier analysis of several hundred of the donors called V segments functional above 56.7% productive rearrangements and segregating when the between-donor standard deviation exceeded 5%. A statistical classification framework was built to diagnose cytomegalovirus status from the catalog of TCR beta chain sequences. A later analysis assigned V and J genes by comparing TCR nucleotide sequences with IMGT/GENE-DB human TR gene sequences. In a later analysis, CDR3 sequences and most-parsimonious VDJ recombination scenarios were assigned using the TCRdist pipeline. A later analysis defined each TCR beta chain by its CDR3 amino acid sequence plus V-gene family, and excluded reads lacking a unique V-gene family. As a way to deal with suspected cross-contamination and a sequencing artifact, a later analysis dropped roughly 620 nucleotide sequences that were highly shared and had low generation probability. In a later analysis, a clonal expansion index was calculated for each public chain from normalized within-repertoire ranks of inferred template counts. In a later analysis, generation probabilities were computed with a VDJ recombination model fitted to out-of-frame rearrangements, and the resulting probabilities were checked against IGoR. A later analysis scored TCR-TCR, TCR-HLA and TCR-CMV co-occurrence with hypergeometric tests, applying a repertoire-size bias correction to TCR pairs. False discovery rates were estimated in a later analysis by permuting HLA or CMV assignments 20 times. A later analysis grouped co-occurring TCRs with DBSCAN, adding TCRdist sequence similarity when clustering within HLA-allele-positive subsets. Repertoires with fewer than 30,000 or more than 120,000 public chains were left out of co-occurrence clustering, as were about 5 repertoires with anomalous nucleotide sharing. Here the immuneACCESS table is served through TCRdb, limited to in-frame sequences with V and J called. Missing clones are a known gap in these copies; in checked studies unresolved V genes cover under half, and the rest lacks a known reason. Clonal size and the V and J genes are those of that table, whereas D and trimming came from the DNA. A total of 120,000 or so clones appear in this sample, less than 80% of them only once. The ten most abundant clones make up under 3.5% of the sample.

In this chain, TRBV9 is recombined with TRBJ2-1; the D gene assignment is ambiguous. This receptor was obtained from a woman between 50 and 59 years old in good health and CMV-seronegative. The sample was PBMCs. Read as DNA, the sequence is TGTGCCAGCAGCGTAGGACACGATGAGCAGTTCTTC. It translates as CASSVGHDEQFF. Extended through the reference TRBV9 and TRBJ2-1 proteins, this CDR3 yields the full variable domain: DSGVTQTPKHLITATGQRVTLRCSPRSGDLSVYWYQQSLDQGLQFLIQYYNGEERAKGNILERFSAQQFPDLHSELNLSSLELGDSALYFCASSVGHDEQFFGPGTRLTVL.